A single sample gave rise to the 28 T cell receptor gamma chains below, sequenced in a study of gamma-delta T cells after stem cell transplantation. TCRdb reran clone calling via CATT on the RT-PCR reads. Among 2,500 to 3,000 gamma-chain clones listed, more than 15% were seen once. The sample taken for sequencing was gamma-delta T cells. These receptors originate from a human donor. It is not recorded whose cells these are; they may come from a transplant donor.

A note on this clone: This may be a read error, as it is one base from a much larger clone. The chain carries TRGV9 and TRGJ1 or TRGJ2. The germline gives CDR1 GITISATS, CDR2 ISYDGTV (reference sequence). CDR3 length: 14 amino acids. The CDR3 DNA reads as TGCGCCTTGCCAAAAGTCATCCATTATTATAAGAAACTCTTT. Its translation is CALPKVIHYYKKLF.

The chain links TRGV2 to TRGJ1 or TRGJ2. With V trimmed by 0 bases and J by 8 bases, 7 bases remained unmatched. Per germline, CDR1 EGSNGY and CDR2 YDSYNSKV. CDR3 length equals 13 residues. The DNA of the CDR3 is TGTGCCACCTGGGACGGGCATCTTGATAAGAAACTCTTT. As protein: CATWDGHLDKKLF.

The gene calls are TRGV2 and TRGJ1 or TRGJ2. CDR3 size: 13 residues. CDR1 and CDR2 (germline): EGSNGY, YDSYNSKV. V was pared by 0 bases and J by 6 bases, with 5 bases of the junction left unmatched. CDR3 amino acids: CATWDGPVYKKLF. Here the CDR3 DNA reads TGTGCCACCTGGGACGGGCCTGTTTATAAGAAACTCTTT.

This clone was detected a few times. The J gene is TRGJP2, the V gene TRGV2. After removal of 0 bases from V and 10 bases from J, the junction contained 8 bases not matched to a gene. CDR1 EGSNGY and CDR2 YDSYNSKV come from the germline V gene. CDR3 length equals 14 residues. CDR3 amino acids: CATWDGQNGWIKTF. For the CDR3, the DNA is TGTGCCACCTGGGACGGGCAAAACGGTTGGATCAAGACGTTT.

Details on this clone: The junction differs from germline at one of its ends, possibly a read error. This chain joins TRGV8 and TRGJP2. The germline CDR1 and CDR2 sequences are VENAVY and YDSYNSRV. CDR3 length equals 12 residues. The DNA for the CDR3 is TGTGCCGCCTGGGATGTCGGTTGGATCAAGACGTTT. Protein: CAAWDVGWIKTF.

For this clone: This may stem from a read error, because a much larger clone lies one nucleotide away. Other nucleotide sequences in the sample specify the same CDR3. The CDR3 nucleotides read TGTGCCTTGTGGGAGGTAGGGTGGATCAAGACGTTT. Translating gives CALWEVGWIKTF. V and J are TRGV9 and TRGJP2. This CDR3 has 12 residues. The trim removed 1 base at V and 11 bases at J, leaving 4 bases unmatched. Germline values: CDR1 GITISATS, CDR2 ISYDGTV (reference sequence).

V usage is TRGV2 and J usage is TRGJ1 or TRGJ2. The length of the CDR3 is 14 residues. Germline trimming cut 0 bases from V and 4 bases from J; bases unmatched to any gene: 6. CDR1 EGSNGY and CDR2 YDSYNSKV come from the germline V gene. CDR3 in DNA: TGTGCCACCTGGGACGGGCATTTGTATTATAAGAAACTCTTT. Amino acids: CATWDGHLYYKKLF.

This clone has a handful of counts. A junction end diverges from the germline sequence, so it may reflect a read error. This sample also contains other DNA sequences that code for the same CDR3. V is TRGV9 and J is TRGJ1 or TRGJ2. The length of the CDR3 is 13 residues. The germline V gene has CDR1 GITISATS and CDR2 ISYDGTV (reference sequence). CDR3 sequence reads: CALWDPYYYKKLF. The CDR3 region has the DNA TGCGCCTTGTGGGACCCCTATTATTATAAGAAACTCTTT.

This clone was counted a few times. The genes are TRGV2 and TRGJ1 or TRGJ2. The V gene's germline CDR1 is EGSNGY and CDR2 YDSYNSKV. The trim removed 0 bases at V and 4 bases at J, leaving 9 bases unmatched. The length of the CDR3 is 15 residues. The CDR3 sequence: CATWDGRRFYYKKLF. The CDR3 DNA reads as TGTGCCACCTGGGACGGGCGCCGATTCTATTATAAGAAACTCTTT.

This clone was detected only a few times. The chain links TRGV3 to TRGJP1. CDR3 length: 17 residues. Germline lookup yields CDR1 VTNTFY and CDR2 YDVSTARD (reference sequence). V was pared by 0 bases and J by 2 bases, with 9 bases of the junction left unmatched. The CDR3 DNA reads as TGTGCCACCTGGGACAGGCGTTCGGAAACCACTGGTTGGTTCAAGATATTT. This gives the protein CATWDRRSETTGWFKIF.

This clone was found a few times. The rearrangement joins TRGV3 to TRGJ1 or TRGJ2. The CDR3 runs to 11 residues. With V trimmed by 3 bases and J by 7 bases, 3 bases remained unmatched. Germline-derived CDR1 and CDR2 are VTNTFY and YDVSTARD (reference sequence). In DNA, the CDR3 is TGTGCCACCTGGGACTACTATAAGAAACTCTTT. Protein: CATWDYYKKLF.

In regard to this clone: This may be a read error, as it is one base from a much larger clone. Other DNA sequences from this sample encode an identical CDR3 as well. The rearrangement uses TRGV2 and TRGJ1 or TRGJ2. Trimming cost V 1 base and J 3 bases; bases outside gene matches: 3. The CDR3 is made up of 13 amino acids. Germline V gene sequence: CDR1 EGSNGY, CDR2 YDSYNSKV. The CDR3 region is CATWDGPYYKKLF. The CDR3 DNA sequence: TGTGCCACCTGGGACGGCCCTTATTATAAGAAACTCTTT.

As concerns this clone: The junction does not match germline at one end; this may be a read error. V usage is TRGV2 and J usage is TRGJ1 or TRGJ2. This CDR3 spans 13 amino acids. Germline lookup yields CDR1 EGSNGY and CDR2 YDSYNSKV. The CDR3 DNA reads TGTGCCACCCGGGACGGAAGATTCTATAAGAAACTCTTT. Its protein is CATRDGRFYKKLF.

This clone is medium-sized. Other nucleotide sequences in the sample specify the same CDR3. This chain links TRGV9 with TRGJ1 or TRGJ2. CDR1 is GITISATS and CDR2 is ISYDGTV in the germline V gene (reference sequence). V trimming: 4 bases; J trimming: 2 bases; junction bases outside the gene matches: 5. This CDR3 contains 13 residues. The CDR3 sequence: CALWEVHYYKKLF. In DNA, the CDR3 is TGTGCCTTGTGGGAAGTGCATTATTATAAGAAACTCTTT.

This clone came up a few times. The chain uses TRGV2 and TRGJ1 or TRGJ2. CDR3 length equals 13 residues. V lost 1 base, J lost 7 bases, and 7 bases stayed unmatched. Germline V gene sequence: CDR1 EGSNGY, CDR2 YDSYNSKV. CDR3: CATWDGFGYKKLF. As DNA, the CDR3 is TGTGCCACCTGGGACGGTTTTGGGTATAAGAAACTCTTT.

The sample holds a few counts of this clone. The chain employs TRGV4 and TRGJP2. Germline V gene sequence: CDR1 EGSTGY, CDR2 YDSYTSSV. Trimming removed 9 bases from V and 3 bases from J; junction bases left unmatched: 10. This CDR3 is built from 14 residues. The CDR3 region is CATVSFGSDWIKTF. The DNA for the CDR3 is TGTGCCACCGTTTCTTTTGGTAGTGATTGGATCAAGACGTTT.

This clone was detected only a few times. The chain is built from TRGV3 and TRGJ1 or TRGJ2. V lost 3 bases, J lost 4 bases, and 9 bases stayed unmatched. This CDR3 is 14 amino acids long. Germline assignment: CDR1 VTNTFY and CDR2 YDVSTARD (reference sequence). CDR3 amino acids: CATWDGIGYYKKLF. As DNA, the CDR3 is TGTGCCACCTGGGACGGAATTGGGTATTATAAGAAACTCTTT.

V and J are TRGV8 and TRGJ1 or TRGJ2. With V trimmed by 0 bases and J by 10 bases, 3 bases remained unmatched. Germline loops: CDR1 VENAVY, CDR2 YDSYNSRV. The length of the CDR3 is 11 residues. The CDR3 DNA reads as TGTGCCACCTGGGATAGGCCCAAGAAACTCTTT. It yields the protein CATWDRPKKLF.

This clone was observed a few times. The rearrangement joins TRGV2 to TRGJP2. V was clipped by 0 bases and J by 12 bases; unmatched bases: 7. Germline V gene lookup returns CDR1 EGSNGY and CDR2 YDSYNSKV. This CDR3 comprises 13 residues. The CDR3 spells CATWDGLGGIKTF. In DNA, the CDR3 is TGTGCCACCTGGGACGGGCTGGGGGGGATCAAGACGTTT.

The chain joins TRGV3 to TRGJP2. Germline CDR1 is VTNTFY and CDR2 is YDVSTARD (reference sequence). The CDR3 consists of 13 residues. The V gene end was trimmed by 0 bases and the J gene end by 12 bases; junction bases not matched to a gene: 7. The CDR3 coding sequence is TGTGCCACCTGGGACAGGCACGGGCGGATCAAGACGTTT. As protein: CATWDRHGRIKTF.

This clone has only a few counts. This chain links TRGV4 with TRGJ1 or TRGJ2. With V trimmed by 0 bases and J by 3 bases, 5 bases remained unmatched. The germline CDR1 and CDR2 sequences are EGSTGY and YDSYTSSV. CDR3 length: 14 residues. The CDR3 sequence is CATWDGPVYYKKLF. The DNA of the CDR3 is TGTGCCACCTGGGATGGGCCGGTTTATTATAAGAAACTCTTT.

The rearrangement links TRGV2 to TRGJP1. This CDR3 has 15 amino acids. V trimming: 0 bases; J trimming: 4 bases; junction bases outside the gene matches: 5. CDR1 is EGSNGY and CDR2 is YDSYNSKV in the germline V gene. The CDR3 loop reads CATWDGQGTGWFKIF. In DNA form, the CDR3 reads TGTGCCACCTGGGACGGGCAGGGCACTGGTTGGTTCAAGATATTT.

This clone was observed a handful of times. The chain links TRGV4 to TRGJ1 or TRGJ2. CDR1 EGSTGY and CDR2 YDSYTSSV come from the germline V gene. V lost 3 bases and J lost 4; bases outside the gene matches: 9. The CDR3 consists of 14 residues. CDR3 bases: TGTGCCACCTGGGATCCCGCGGGGTATTATAAGAAACTCTTT. Protein sequence: CATWDPAGYYKKLF.

V gene TRGV4 combines with J gene TRGJ1 or TRGJ2. The CDR3 covers 14 residues. V was clipped by 2 bases and J by 2 bases; unmatched bases: 6. Germline V lookup: CDR1 EGSTGY, CDR2 YDSYTSSV. The chain's CDR3 is CATWDAADYYKKLF. For the CDR3, the DNA is TGTGCCACCTGGGATGCTGCGGATTATTATAAGAAACTCTTT.

By share, this clone counts as large. The chain links TRGV3 to TRGJ1 or TRGJ2. There are 14 residues in the CDR3. With 0 bases clipped from V and 0 bases from J, the junction kept 2 bases outside the gene matches. Per germline, CDR1 VTNTFY and CDR2 YDVSTARD (reference sequence). CDR3 loop: CATWDRSNYYKKLF. The CDR3 nucleotides are TGTGCCACCTGGGACAGGTCGAATTATTATAAGAAACTCTTT.

J is TRGJ1 or TRGJ2 and V is TRGV3. The CDR3 runs to 13 residues. From germline, CDR1 is VTNTFY and CDR2 YDVSTARD (reference sequence). The junction had 9 bases not matched to a gene; V was cut back by 1 base and J by 9 bases. The CDR3 region is CATWDRLSIKKLF. CDR3 nucleotides: TGTGCCACCTGGGACAGACTATCTATTAAGAAACTCTTT.

This clone rates as large (0.1 to 1%). The chain recombines TRGV3 with TRGJ1 or TRGJ2. The V gene's germline CDR1 is VTNTFY and CDR2 YDVSTARD (reference sequence). The ends lost 0 bases at V and 2 bases at J; junction bases unmatched: 4. There are 14 residues in the CDR3. CDR3: CATWDRRDYYKKLF. The CDR3 DNA reads as TGTGCCACCTGGGACAGGCGGGATTATTATAAGAAACTCTTT.

Only a few counts were recorded for this clone. This sequence joins TRGV8 and TRGJP2. In germline, CDR1 is VENAVY, CDR2 YDSYNSRV. After removal of 3 bases from V and 10 bases from J, the junction contained 5 bases not matched to a gene. The CDR3 length is 12 residues. The CDR3 loop reads CATWDVGWIKTF. CDR3 DNA: TGTGCCACCTGGGATGTCGGTTGGATCAAGACGTTT.